This T cell receptor (beta chain) appears in the sequencing data of a study of spatial heterogeneity in lung cancer. Study information: Sequences of the beta chain were consistently detected in greater numbers than alpha-chain sequences.

Time point indicated: sample taken at primary tumor resection. Samples were donated by 72 untreated early-stage non-small cell lung cancer patients. Sequencing covered unsorted whole RNA taken from tumor, nontumor lung or frozen PBMC. Unmatched junction bases numbered 6, after V lost 8 bases and J lost 2 bases. The CDR3 length is 13 residues. Germline CDR1 and CDR2: LGHNA and YSLEER. A distinct unique molecular identifier was carried by each TCR cDNA molecule. TCRdb re-analysed the 5' RACE reads in MiXCR, keeping a single row per CDR3 protein. Here the sample spans about 8,000 distinct CDR3 sequences, 15% being singletons.

The clonotype originates from a male donor with early-stage non-small cell lung cancer. Specimen: normal lung tissue next to the tumor, collected at surgery. The gene calls are TRBV4-3 and TRBJ2-7, with 7 bases matching TRBD1. The CDR3 DNA reads TGCGCCAGCGCCTGGGACAGAGCCTACGAGCAGTACTTC. Translating gives CASAWDRAYEQYF.